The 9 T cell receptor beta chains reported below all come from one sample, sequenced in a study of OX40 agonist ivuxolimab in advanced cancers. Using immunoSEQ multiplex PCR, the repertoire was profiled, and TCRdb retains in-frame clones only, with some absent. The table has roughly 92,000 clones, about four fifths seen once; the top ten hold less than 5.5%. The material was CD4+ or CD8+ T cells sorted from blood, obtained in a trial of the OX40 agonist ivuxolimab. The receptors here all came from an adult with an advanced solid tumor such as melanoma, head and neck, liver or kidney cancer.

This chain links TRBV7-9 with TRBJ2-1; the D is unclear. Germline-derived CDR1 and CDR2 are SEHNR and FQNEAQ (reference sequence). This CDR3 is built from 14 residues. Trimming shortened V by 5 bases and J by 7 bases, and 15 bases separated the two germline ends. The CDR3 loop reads CASSPRTAWNEQFF. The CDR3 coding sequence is TGTGCCAGCAGCCCCCGGACGGCATGGAATGAGCAGTTCTTC.

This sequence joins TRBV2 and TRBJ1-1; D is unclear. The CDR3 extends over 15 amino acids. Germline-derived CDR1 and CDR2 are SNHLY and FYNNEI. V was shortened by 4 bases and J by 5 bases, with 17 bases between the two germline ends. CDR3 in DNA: TGTGCCAGCAGTGTGAAAGGTGGTAGTGGGACTGAAGCTTTCTTT. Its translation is CASSVKGGSGTEAFF.

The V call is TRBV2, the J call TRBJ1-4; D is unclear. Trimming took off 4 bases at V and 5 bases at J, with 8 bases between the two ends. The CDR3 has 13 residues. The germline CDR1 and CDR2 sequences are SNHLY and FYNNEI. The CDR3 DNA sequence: TGTGCCAGCAGTGGACGGAAGAATGAAAAACTGTTTTTT. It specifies CASSGRKNEKLFF.

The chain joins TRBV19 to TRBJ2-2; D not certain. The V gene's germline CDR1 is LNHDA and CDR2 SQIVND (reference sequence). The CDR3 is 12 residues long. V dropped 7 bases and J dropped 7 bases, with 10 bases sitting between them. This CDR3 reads CASTGRNGELFF. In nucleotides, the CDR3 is TGTGCCAGTACCGGTAGGAACGGGGAGCTGTTTTTT.

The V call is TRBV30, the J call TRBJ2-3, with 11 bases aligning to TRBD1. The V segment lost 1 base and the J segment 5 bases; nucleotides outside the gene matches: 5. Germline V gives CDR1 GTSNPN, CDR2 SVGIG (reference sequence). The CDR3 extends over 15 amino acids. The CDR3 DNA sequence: TGTGCCTGGAGTGAAAGGACAGGGGGCAAAGATACGCAGTATTTT. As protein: CAWSERTGGKDTQYF.

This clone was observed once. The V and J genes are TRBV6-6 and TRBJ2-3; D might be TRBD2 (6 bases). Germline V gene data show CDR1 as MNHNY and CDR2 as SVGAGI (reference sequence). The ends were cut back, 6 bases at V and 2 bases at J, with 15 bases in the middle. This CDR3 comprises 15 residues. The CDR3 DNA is TGTGCCAGCAGAGTTGGGGGAGGCTTCACAGATACGCAGTATTTT. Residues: CASRVGGGFTDTQYF.

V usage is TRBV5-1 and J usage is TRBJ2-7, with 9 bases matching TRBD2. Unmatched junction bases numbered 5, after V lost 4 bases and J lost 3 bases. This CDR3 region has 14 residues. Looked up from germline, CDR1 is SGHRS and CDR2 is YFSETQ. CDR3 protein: CASSGGLALYEQYF. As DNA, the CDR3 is TGCGCCAGCAGCGGGGGACTAGCACTCTACGAGCAGTACTTC.

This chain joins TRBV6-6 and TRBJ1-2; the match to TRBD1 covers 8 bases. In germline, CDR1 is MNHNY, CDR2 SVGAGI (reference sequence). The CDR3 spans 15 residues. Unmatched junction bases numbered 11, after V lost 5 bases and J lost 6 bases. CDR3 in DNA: TGTGCCAGCAGTAACCCCGACAGGGGTTGGAATGGCTACACCTTC. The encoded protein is CASSNPDRGWNGYTF.

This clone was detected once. The CDR3 DNA reads as TGCGCCAGCAGCCAAGTGAAGACAGGGGCCGGGGCCAACGTCCTGACTTTC. It translates to CASSQVKTGAGANVLTF. The chain links TRBV4-3 to TRBJ2-6, with 8 bases lining up with TRBD1. CDR3 size: 17 residues. The trim removed 1 base at V and 4 bases at J, leaving 6 bases unmatched. CDR1 and CDR2 (germline): LGHNA, YSLEER.